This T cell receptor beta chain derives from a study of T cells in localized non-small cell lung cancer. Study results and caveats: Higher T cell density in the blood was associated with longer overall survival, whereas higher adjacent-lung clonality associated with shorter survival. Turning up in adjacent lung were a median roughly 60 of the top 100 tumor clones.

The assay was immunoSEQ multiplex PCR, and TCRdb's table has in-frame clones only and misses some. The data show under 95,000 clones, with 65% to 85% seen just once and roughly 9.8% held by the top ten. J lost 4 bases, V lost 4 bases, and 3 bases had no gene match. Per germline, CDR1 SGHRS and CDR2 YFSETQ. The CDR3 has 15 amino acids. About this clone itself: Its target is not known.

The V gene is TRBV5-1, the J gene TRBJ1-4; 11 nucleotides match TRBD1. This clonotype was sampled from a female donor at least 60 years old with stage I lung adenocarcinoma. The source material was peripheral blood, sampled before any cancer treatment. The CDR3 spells CASSVGQGGNEKLFF. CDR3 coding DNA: TGCGCCAGCAGCGTGGGACAGGGGGGTAATGAAAAACTGTTTTTT.